The T cell receptor (beta chain) under discussion was sequenced for a study of OX40 agonist ivuxolimab in advanced cancers. Findings and caveats of the study: In CD8+ T cells, expanded clones were on average more numerous than in CD4+.

As concerns this clone: Its antigen is currently unknown.

Only in-frame clones appear in the TCRdb table, and some are missing; sequencing was by immunoSEQ multiplex PCR. The profile shows under 95,000 clones, more than 85% of them singletons. The CDR3 is 15 residues long. V shed 5 bases, J shed 2 bases, and the junction held 5 bases outside the gene matches. Germline V gene data show CDR1 as SEHNR and CDR2 as FQNEAQ (reference sequence). The origin of this receptor is an adult with an advanced solid tumor such as melanoma, head and neck, liver or kidney cancer. The chain is built from TRBV7-9 and TRBJ2-2; 7 bases align to TRBD2. The source was CD4+ or CD8+ T cells sorted from blood, collected in a trial of the OX40 agonist ivuxolimab. CDR3 protein: CASSPTSSNTGELFF. CDR3 bases: TGTGCCAGCAGCCCGACTAGCAGCAACACCGGGGAGCTGTTTTTT.